These 18 T cell receptor beta chains were all obtained from the same sample, sequenced in a study of STAT5B mutations in CD4+ large granular lymphocyte leukemia. Assay: immunoSEQ multiplex PCR; the TCRdb copy retains only in-frame clones and omits some. The sample contains about 38,000 clones, under 85% of which appear only once. Input material: CD4+ T cells from blood buffy coats. These receptors all stem from a human donor in good health.

The chain combines TRBV15 with TRBJ2-3; no definite D call. The V gene's germline CDR1 is LNHNV and CDR2 YYDKDF (reference sequence). This CDR3 has 13 residues. V dropped 3 bases and J dropped 4 bases, with 8 bases sitting between them. The CDR3 protein is CATSRDVADTQYF. CDR3 DNA: TGTGCCACCAGCAGGGATGTAGCAGATACGCAGTATTTT.

The chain has TRBV27 and TRBJ2-2; TRBD2 aligns across 10 bases. This CDR3 comprises 16 residues. Germline V gene data show CDR1 as MNHEY and CDR2 as SMNVEV (reference sequence). V gave up 3 bases and J gave up 3 bases; unmatched junction bases: 4. Written as DNA, the CDR3 is TGTGCCAGCAGTTTTCAGACTAGCGGGTACACCGGGGAGCTGTTTTTT. Translating gives CASSFQTSGYTGELFF.

This clone has just a few counts. J is TRBJ1-3 and V is TRBV4-1; 8 bases align to TRBD1. CDR1 is MGHRA, CDR2 YSYEKL, per germline. The J segment lost 2 bases and the V segment lost 0 bases, leaving 3 bases of the junction unmatched. This CDR3 spans 16 amino acids. The CDR3 bases are TGCGCCAGCAGCCAAGATACAGGGGGAACTGGAAACACCATATATTTT. It codes for CASSQDTGGTGNTIYF.

The chain links TRBV4-2 to TRBJ2-7, with 7 nucleotides matching TRBD1. J gave up 2 bases and V 0 bases, and 13 bases lay outside the gene matches. The CDR3 has 18 amino acids. The germline gives CDR1 LGHNA, CDR2 YNFKEQ. The CDR3 sequence is CASSQEGTARTHPYEQYF. The DNA for the CDR3 is TGTGCCAGCAGCCAAGAAGGGACAGCGAGGACCCACCCCTACGAGCAGTACTTC.

The V gene is TRBV18, the J gene TRBJ1-3; D is possibly TRBD1 (6 bases). Germline V gene lookup returns CDR1 KGHSH and CDR2 LQKENI. Trimming removed 3 bases at V and 4 bases at J, with 16 bases between. The CDR3 has 16 amino acids. For the CDR3, the DNA is TGTGCCAGCTCACCCCTCACATCAGGGGACGGAAACACCATATATTTT. Its translation is CASSPLTSGDGNTIYF.

The chain's CDR3 is CASSVRQVVNTEAFF. CDR3 DNA: TGTGCCAGCAGCGTGCGACAGGTTGTGAACACTGAAGCTTTCTTT. The chain employs TRBV2 and TRBJ1-1, with D possibly being TRBD1 (6 bases). The germline V gene has CDR1 SNHLY and CDR2 FYNNEI. Trimming shortened V by 6 bases and J by 0 bases, and 14 bases separated the two germline ends. This CDR3 region has 15 residues. Filled out from reference TRBV2 and TRBJ1-1, the complete variable domain reads EPEVTQTPSHQVTQMGQEVILRCVPISNHLYFYWYRQILGQKVEFLVSFYNNEISEKSEIFDDQFSVERPDGSNFTLKIRSTKLEDSAMYFCASSVRQVVNTEAFFGQGTRLTVV.

This chain links TRBV5-1 with TRBJ1-1, with D perhaps matching TRBD1 (6 bases). Trimming pared 3 bases from V and 4 bases from J, leaving 13 bases between. The germline V gene encodes CDR1 SGHRS and CDR2 YFSETQ. This CDR3 contains 14 residues. CDR3 bases: TGCGCCAGCAGCTGGGGGCTTGGGGGCACTGAAGCTTTCTTT. It specifies CASSWGLGGTEAFF.

The chain is built from TRBV6-1 and TRBJ1-4; 12 nucleotides agree with TRBD1. This CDR3 has 18 residues. Germline loops: CDR1 MNHNS, CDR2 SASEGT. Trimming took 4 bases from V and 0 from J; bases not matched to a gene: 6. In DNA form, the CDR3 reads TGTGCCAGCAGTGGGTGGGACAGGGGGCTTGCAACTAATGAAAAACTGTTTTTT. Translating gives CASSGWDRGLATNEKLFF.

The V gene is TRBV5-1, the J gene TRBJ2-7; 7 positions match TRBD1. This CDR3 region has 15 residues. Germline-derived CDR1 and CDR2 are SGHRS and YFSETQ. With V trimmed by 5 bases and J by 5 bases, 13 bases remained unmatched. CDR3 sequence: CASSSSRQGLHEQYF. DNA of the CDR3: TGCGCCAGCAGTTCTTCCCGACAGGGCCTACACGAGCAGTACTTC.

The rearrangement joins TRBV29-1 to TRBJ2-5, with TRBD2 matching over 7 bases. V was pared by 3 bases and J by 5 bases, with 3 bases of the junction left unmatched. The CDR3 covers 12 residues. The germline CDR1 and CDR2 sequences are SQVTM and ANQGSEA. The CDR3 sequence is CSVDPGGETQYF. CDR3 DNA: TGCAGCGTTGACCCCGGGGGGGAGACCCAGTACTTC. The whole variable domain, remainder taken from reference TRBV29-1 and TRBJ2-5, is SAVISQKPSRDICQRGTSLTIQCQVDSQVTMMFWYRQQPGQSLTLIATANQGSEATYESGFVIDKFPISRPNLTFSTLTVSNMSPEDSSIYLCSVDPGGETQYFGPGTRLLVL.

A single count supports this clone. This chain joins TRBV6-5 and TRBJ2-1, with D possibly being TRBD1 or TRBD2 (5 bases each). The V and J ends lost 0 bases and 9 bases respectively, with 12 bases between them. This CDR3 contains 14 residues. The germline gives CDR1 MNHEY, CDR2 SVGAGI. CDR3 residues: CASSYSRGVGEQFF. CDR3 nucleotides: TGTGCCAGCAGTTACTCTCGAGGGGTAGGTGAGCAGTTCTTC.

The chain combines TRBV7-7 with TRBJ2-5; 7 bases line up with TRBD1. Germline CDR1 SSHAT, CDR2 FNYEAQ (reference sequence). V lost 3 bases, J lost 3 bases, and 1 base stayed unmatched. The CDR3 contains 13 residues. CDR3 region: CASSFTGEETQYF. CDR3 coding DNA: TGTGCCAGCAGCTTTACAGGGGAAGAGACCCAGTACTTC.

The V gene is TRBV6-1, the J gene TRBJ2-3; TRBD1 matches at 9 bases. Germline trimming cut 6 bases from V and 8 bases from J; bases unmatched to any gene: 9. CDR3 size: 14 residues. The germline CDR1 and CDR2 sequences are MNHNS and SASEGT. The CDR3 DNA is TGTGCCAGCAGCGACAGGGGGACCCCCAGTACGCAGTATTTT. Translation gives CASSDRGTPSTQYF.

This clone was observed a single time. The gene calls are TRBV6-6 and TRBJ1-6; D possibly corresponds to TRBD1 (6 bases). Germline CDR1 is MNHNY and CDR2 is SVGAGI (reference sequence). Deletions cut 6 bases from V and 13 bases from J, with 25 bases between. The CDR3 consists of 16 residues. The CDR3 nucleotides read TGTGCCAGCAGCTATAGGGCCAAGGGGGGAGGTAGCCCCCTCCACTTT. It yields the protein CASSYRAKGGGSPLHF.

J is TRBJ2-1 and V is TRBV25-1; D possibly uses TRBD1 or TRBD2 (5 bases each). The V and J ends lost 1 base and 3 bases respectively, with 10 bases between them. CDR1 MGHDK and CDR2 SYGVNS come from the germline V gene. This CDR3 has 15 amino acids. The CDR3 DNA reads TGTGCCAGCAGTGAATTGGGGGTAGGCTACAATGAGCAGTTCTTC. Translated: CASSELGVGYNEQFF.

The V call is TRBV7-8, the J call TRBJ2-7; 7 positions agree with TRBD1. The V segment lost 1 base and the J segment 3 bases; nucleotides outside the gene matches: 9. The CDR3 loop spans 16 amino acids. CDR1 and CDR2 from the germline V gene are SGHVS and FQNEAQ. For the CDR3, the DNA is TGTGCCAGCAGCTTAGATTCGTACAGGGGAGTCTACGAGCAGTACTTC. This codes for CASSLDSYRGVYEQYF.

This clone was counted only a few times. This chain links TRBV18 with TRBJ2-2; 10 positions agree with TRBD1. V was pared by 8 bases and J by 4 bases, with 4 bases of the junction left unmatched. The CDR3 is 14 residues long. Germline assignment: CDR1 KGHSH and CDR2 LQKENI. For the CDR3, the DNA is TGTGCCAGCCAGGGACAGGGGACCACCGGGGAGCTGTTTTTT. Encoded protein: CASQGQGTTGELFF.

This clone has only a few counts. The chain employs TRBV25-1 and TRBJ2-2; 15 nucleotides line up with TRBD2. After removal of 8 bases from V and 6 bases from J, the junction contained 10 bases not matched to a gene. Germline CDR1 MGHDK, CDR2 SYGVNS. CDR3 length: 17 residues. Written as DNA, the CDR3 is TGTGCCAGCGGAAGGACTAGCGGGAGGGCCGAAGCCGGGGAGCTGTTTTTT. It codes for CASGRTSGRAEAGELFF.